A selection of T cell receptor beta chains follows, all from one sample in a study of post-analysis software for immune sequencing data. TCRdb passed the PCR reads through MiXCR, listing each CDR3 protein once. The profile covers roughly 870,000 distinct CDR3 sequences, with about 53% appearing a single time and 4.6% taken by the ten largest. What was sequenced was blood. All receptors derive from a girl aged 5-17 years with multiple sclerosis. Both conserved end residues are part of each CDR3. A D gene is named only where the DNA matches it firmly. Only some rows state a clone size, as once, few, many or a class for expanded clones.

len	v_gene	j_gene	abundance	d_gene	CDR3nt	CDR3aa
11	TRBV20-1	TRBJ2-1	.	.	TGCAGGGTCCCGGGACCGACAGTCCAGTTCTTC	CRVPGPTVQFF
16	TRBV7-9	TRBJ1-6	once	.	TGTGCCAGCAGCTTAGTATCGGGCGTGGGTTCTTCACCCCTCCACTTT	CASSLVSGVGSSPLHF
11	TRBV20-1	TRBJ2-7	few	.	TGCAGTGCTCGCCAACTCGGCGAGCAGTACTTC	CSARQLGEQYF
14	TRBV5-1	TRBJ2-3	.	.	TGCGCCAGCAGGGGAGGCAGCCCGGGTTCGGCGCAGTATTTT	CASRGGSPGSAQYF
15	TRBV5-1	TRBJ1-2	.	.	TGCGCCAGCAGCTTAGGAGGAAAGTGGAACTATGGCTACACCTTC	CASSLGGKWNYGYTF
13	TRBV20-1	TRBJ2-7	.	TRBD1	TGCAGTGCTCCCCGGGACAGGGGTTACGAGCAGTACTTC	CSAPRDRGYEQYF
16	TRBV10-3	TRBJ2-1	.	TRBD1	TGTGCCATCAGAGAGCCCGGGACAGGCCCCTACAATGAGCAGTTCTTC	CAIREPGTGPYNEQFF
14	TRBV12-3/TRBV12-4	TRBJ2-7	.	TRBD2	TGTGCCAGCAGTCACGGGACTAAAACCTACGAGCAGTACTTC	CASSHGTKTYEQYF
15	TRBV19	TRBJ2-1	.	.	TGTGCCAGTAGTATTTCGAGGGGCGATTACAATGAGCAGTTCTTC	CASSISRGDYNEQFF
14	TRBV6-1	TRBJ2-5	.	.	TGTGCCATCGGGGATAGCGGTGAGGAGGAGGTCCAGTACTTC	CAIGDSGEEEVQYF
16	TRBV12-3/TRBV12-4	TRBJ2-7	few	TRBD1	TGTGCCAGCAGACCCCCGAGACAGGGCCCTACGTGGGAGCAGTACTTC	CASRPPRQGPTWEQYF
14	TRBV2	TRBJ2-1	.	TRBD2	TGTGCCACCCGGATAGCGGGGGGAGACAATGAGCAGTTCTTC	CATRIAGGDNEQFF
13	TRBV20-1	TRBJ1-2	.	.	TGCAGTGCGCCTCGGGGGTCCGACTATGGCTACACCTTC	CSAPRGSDYGYTF
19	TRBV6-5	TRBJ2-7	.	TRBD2	TGTGCCAGCAGTTACTCGTTGTGGGGTAGCGGGGGGTCCTCCTACGAGCAGTACTTC	CASSYSLWGSGGSSYEQYF
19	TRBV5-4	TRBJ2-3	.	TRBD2	TGTGCCAGCAGCTTGGTCTGGACTAGCGGGGAGGGGGCCACAGATACGCAGTATTTT	CASSLVWTSGEGATDTQYF
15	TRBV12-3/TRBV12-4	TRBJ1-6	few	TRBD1	TGTGCCAGCAGCCGACGGACAGGGAATAATTCACCCCTCCACTTT	CASSRRTGNNSPLHF
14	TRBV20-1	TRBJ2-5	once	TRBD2	TGCAGTGCCACAGGACTAGCGGGAGCAGAGACCCAGTACTTC	CSATGLAGAETQYF
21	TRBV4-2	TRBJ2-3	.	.	TGTGCCAGCAGCCAAGAACCTGGGGGCGACCCCAAGCGGATCGGCACAGATACGCAGTATTTT	CASSQEPGGDPKRIGTDTQYF
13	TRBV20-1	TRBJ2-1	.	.	TGCAGTGCTACCGGACTCTTCTACAATGAGCAGTTCTTC	CSATGLFYNEQFF